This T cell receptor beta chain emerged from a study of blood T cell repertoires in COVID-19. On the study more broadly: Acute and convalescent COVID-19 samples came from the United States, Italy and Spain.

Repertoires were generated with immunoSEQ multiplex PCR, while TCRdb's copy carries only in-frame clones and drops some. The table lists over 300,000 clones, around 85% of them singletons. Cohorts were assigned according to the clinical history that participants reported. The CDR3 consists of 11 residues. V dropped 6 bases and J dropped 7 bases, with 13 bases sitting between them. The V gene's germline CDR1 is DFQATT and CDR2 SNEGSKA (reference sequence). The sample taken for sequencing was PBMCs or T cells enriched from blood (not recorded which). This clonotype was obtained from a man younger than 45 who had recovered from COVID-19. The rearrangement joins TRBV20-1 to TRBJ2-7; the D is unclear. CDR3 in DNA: TGCAGTGCCAAAGAGGAGAAAGAGCAGTACTTC. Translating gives CSAKEEKEQYF.